The 19 T cell receptor beta chains given below trace back to one sample, sequenced in a study of neoadjuvant anti-PD-1 for oral cavity cancer. Time point indicated: after neoadjuvant nivolumab, at surgical resection. Measured with immunoSEQ multiplex PCR; TCRdb has only the in-frame clones, and not every one. The sample holds about 9,600 clones, 60% to 80% seen once. The material was PBMCs, obtained after nivolumab (anti-PD-1) treatment. The receptors shown here come from a person aged 40 to 85 with oral cavity squamous cell carcinoma.

This clone was counted between two and nine times. V usage is TRBV7-9 and J usage is TRBJ2-6; D remains ambiguous. V shed 9 bases and J shed 2 bases, with 8 bases lying between them. Germline CDR1 reads SEHNR; CDR2 reads FQNEAQ (reference sequence). The CDR3 has 13 residues. In DNA form, the CDR3 reads TGTGCCAGTCATGAACCTGGGGCCAACGTCCTGACTTTC. It encodes CASHEPGANVLTF. Full variable domain (rest looked up from reference TRBV7-9 and TRBJ2-6): DTGVSQNPRHKITKRGQNVTFRCDPISEHNRLYWYRQTLGQGPEFLTYFQNEAQLEKSRLLSDRFSAERPKGSFSTLEIQRTEQGDSAMYLCASHEPGANVLTFGAGSRLTVL.

This clone turned up a few times. The gene calls are TRBV5-1 and TRBJ2-2, with 9 positions matching TRBD1. This CDR3 has 14 amino acids. Germline V gene lookup returns CDR1 SGHRS and CDR2 YFSETQ. The V gene end was trimmed by 4 bases and the J gene end by 7 bases; junction bases not matched to a gene: 5. The chain's CDR3 is CASSLGTGHGELFF. CDR3 in DNA: TGCGCCAGCAGCCTCGGGACAGGGCACGGGGAGCTGTTTTTT.

This clone was picked up one time. CDR3 sequence: CSVEQGAGYGYTF. The CDR3 region has the DNA TGCAGCGTTGAGCAGGGGGCTGGCTATGGCTACACCTTC. V and J are TRBV29-1 and TRBJ1-2, with TRBD1 matching over 8 bases. Germline CDR1 and CDR2: SQVTM and ANQGSEA. V gave up 3 bases and J gave up 4 bases; unmatched junction bases: 4. The CDR3 has 13 amino acids.

The rearrangement links TRBV6-1 to TRBJ2-7, with a tentative D call TRBD1 (5 bases). This CDR3 is built from 14 residues. V lost 2 bases, J lost 6 bases, and 14 bases lay in between. Germline-derived CDR1 and CDR2 are MNHNS and SASEGT. The CDR3 nucleotides are TGTGCCAGCAGTGAAAGAGTCCAGGGTGCCGAGCAGTACTTC. Translated, it gives CASSERVQGAEQYF.

The chain recombines TRBV28 with TRBJ1-4, with D maybe TRBD1 (6 bases). Trimming cost V 7 bases and J 4 bases, with 13 bases left between them. The length of the CDR3 is 14 residues. In germline, CDR1 is MDHEN, CDR2 SYDVKM. The CDR3 nucleotides read TGTGCCAGCATAGGGGGGGCACGTAATGAAAAACTGTTTTTT. Amino acids: CASIGGARNEKLFF.

This rearrangement joins TRBV19 to TRBJ1-5; D is unclear. The CDR3 is made up of 16 amino acids. V dropped 2 bases and J dropped 4 bases, with 15 bases sitting between them. Germline lookup yields CDR1 LNHDA and CDR2 SQIVND (reference sequence). CDR3 nucleotides: TGTGCCAGTAGTATACCCCAATGGGCCCAGAATCAGCCCCAGCATTTT. Translating it yields CASSIPQWAQNQPQHF.

The chain combines TRBV11-2 with TRBJ2-3; D is perhaps TRBD1 or TRBD2 (5 bases each). Per germline, CDR1 SGHAT and CDR2 FQNNGV. The CDR3 sequence is 15 residues long. The V and J ends lost 3 bases and 6 bases respectively, with 16 bases between them. This CDR3 reads CASSLVGAEGDTQYF. CDR3 DNA sequence: TGTGCCAGCAGCTTGGTAGGGGCCGAGGGGGATACGCAGTATTTT.

Only a few counts were recorded for this clone. The chain carries TRBV19 and TRBJ1-5; D is unclear. Germline V CDR1 and CDR2: LNHDA, SQIVND (reference sequence). The CDR3 spans 16 residues. Trimming took 6 bases from V and 3 from J, leaving 18 bases between them. This chain's CDR3 is CASRPSGAYFNQPQHF. Here the CDR3 DNA reads TGTGCCAGTAGACCCTCTGGTGCTTATTTCAATCAGCCCCAGCATTTT.

In this sample, this clone turned up a few times. V is TRBV10-1 and J is TRBJ1-3; TRBD1 agrees at 8 bases. The CDR3 sequence is 14 residues long. Germline trimming cut 5 bases from V and 3 bases from J; bases unmatched to any gene: 3. The germline V gene has CDR1 WNHNN and CDR2 SYGVQD (reference sequence). CDR3 bases: TGCGCCAGCAGTCGGACAGGGAATGGAAACACCATATATTTT. Translated, it gives CASSRTGNGNTIYF.

This chain links TRBV28 with TRBJ1-2, with 10 bases fitting TRBD1. This CDR3 has 14 amino acids. The germline CDR1 and CDR2 sequences are MDHEN and SYDVKM. J was trimmed by 4 bases and V by 6 bases; bases with no gene match: 5. The CDR3 nucleotides read TGTGCCAGCAGCCCTGGACAGGGGGGCTATGGCTACACCTTC. As protein: CASSPGQGGYGYTF.

This sequence joins TRBV4-1 and TRBJ2-7, with 7 bases that match TRBD1. The CDR3 contains 13 residues. V lost 3 bases, J lost 3 bases, and 2 bases stayed unmatched. Germline V lookup: CDR1 MGHRA, CDR2 YSYEKL. This chain's CDR3 is CASSQTGYYEQYF. Written as DNA, the CDR3 is TGCGCCAGCAGCCAGACAGGGTACTACGAGCAGTACTTC.

The CDR3 bases are TGTGCCACCAGCAGGACTAGCGGGGACACAGATACGCAGTATTTT. Translation: CATSRTSGDTDTQYF. This chain connects TRBV15 to TRBJ2-3; the match to TRBD2 covers 11 bases. The CDR3 spans 15 residues. The germline gives CDR1 LNHNV, CDR2 YYDKDF (reference sequence). The V and J ends lost 3 bases and 2 bases, in that order; junction bases with no gene match: 1.

This clone showed up just a few times. This sequence joins TRBV7-2 and TRBJ1-5; possible D gene TRBD1, 5 bases. The CDR3 runs to 16 residues. V lost 5 bases and J 2 bases, leaving 16 bases between the germline ends. The V gene's germline CDR1 is SGHTA and CDR2 FQGNSA. The DNA for the CDR3 is TGTGCCAGCAGCCTACTCGCGGTAGGGGGCAATCAGCCCCAGCATTTT. The encoded protein is CASSLLAVGGNQPQHF.

The chain combines TRBV7-9 with TRBJ2-1; D uncertain. V lost 1 base, J lost 0 bases, and 10 bases lay in between. Germline-derived CDR1 and CDR2 are SEHNR and FQNEAQ (reference sequence). This CDR3 spans 16 amino acids. CDR3 in DNA: TGTGCCAGCAGCTTAGGGATAGGAAGCTCCTACAATGAGCAGTTCTTC. Its translation: CASSLGIGSSYNEQFF.

The CDR3 region is CASSLDGTAYEQYF. As DNA, the CDR3 is TGCGCCAGCAGCTTGGATGGGACAGCCTACGAGCAGTACTTC. J is TRBJ2-7 and V is TRBV5-1; 7 bases are shared with TRBD1. J was trimmed by 2 bases and V by 0 bases; bases with no gene match: 2. Germline CDR1 reads SGHRS; CDR2 reads YFSETQ. The CDR3 contains 14 residues.

A few counts support this clone. The gene calls are TRBV30 and TRBJ1-3; D is unresolved. This CDR3 has 14 amino acids. Germline assignment: CDR1 GTSNPN and CDR2 SVGIG (reference sequence). With 0 bases removed from V and 0 bases from J, the gap between germline ends came to 6 bases. CDR3 loop: CAWSVSHSGNTIYF. The CDR3 DNA is TGTGCCTGGAGTGTATCTCACTCTGGAAACACCATATATTTT.

The rearrangement joins TRBV25-1 to TRBJ1-5; no clear D. Looked up from germline, CDR1 is MGHDK and CDR2 is SYGVNS. V dropped 4 bases and J dropped 1 base, with 8 bases sitting between them. This CDR3 region has 14 residues. The CDR3 region is CASSGISSNQPQHF. The CDR3 DNA follows: TGTGCCAGCAGTGGAATATCAAGCAATCAGCCCCAGCATTTT.

The count of this clone is one. The CDR3 region has the DNA TGTGCCAGCGGGCAACAGGCGAACACTGAAGCTTTCTTT. Its protein product is CASGQQANTEAFF. The V call is TRBV7-2, the J call TRBJ1-1, with a possible D match to TRBD1 (5 bases). Germline loops: CDR1 SGHTA, CDR2 FQGNSA. The ends were cut back, 8 bases at V and 1 base at J, with 11 bases in the middle. The CDR3 is 13 amino acids. Together with reference TRBV7-2 and TRBJ1-1, the CDR3 gives the full variable domain: GAGVSQSPSNKVTEKGKDVELRCDPISGHTALYWYRQSLGQGLEFLIYFQGNSAPDKSGLPSDRFSAERTGGSVSTLTIQRTQQEDSAVYLCASGQQANTEAFFGQGTRLTVV.

The J gene is TRBJ1-4, the V gene TRBV10-3, with a possible D match to TRBD1 (5 bases). CDR3 size: 14 residues. V lost 2 bases to trimming and J lost 7 bases, with 11 bases between them. The V gene's germline CDR1 is ENHRY and CDR2 SYGVKD. CDR3 residues: CAISEVGLGEKLFF. The DNA of the CDR3 is TGTGCCATCAGTGAGGTGGGGCTGGGTGAAAAACTGTTTTTT.